This T cell receptor (beta chain) comes out of a study of post-analysis software for immune sequencing data. The study's findings and limits: Among 4 or 5 TRBV segments more frequent in patients than controls were TRBV5-6, TRBV5-1 and TRBV20-1. Multiple sclerosis patients had significantly lower normalized Chao1 diversity than controls.

The CDR3 contains 11 residues. In germline, CDR1 is SGHAT, CDR2 FQNNGV. Included in the TCR beta cDNA libraries were unique molecular identifiers. T cells numbering roughly 0.95 to 10 million yielded 500,000 or so cDNA molecules. TCRdb ran MiXCR on the PCR reads and lists one entry per CDR3 protein. This sample has 550,000 to 700,000 distinct CDR3 sequences, with 44% found just once. Concerning this clonotype itself: Its antigen is unknown.

Sequenced: blood. This TCR was sampled from a girl aged 5-17 years with multiple sclerosis. This chain connects TRBV11-2 to TRBJ2-5; unclear D gene. The DNA end lines up better with TRBJ2-7; the J call may be wrong. Here the CDR3 reads CASLTAYEQYF. Here the CDR3 DNA reads TGTGCCAGCCTAACAGCGTACGAGCAGTACTTC.